The entry below gives a single TCR beta chain sequence along with its context. Its antigen is unknown. It has no much larger one-base neighbor in the sample; base qualities were not kept. The V end gives up 4 bases and the J end 1 base, leaving 9 bases in the junction not matched to a gene. CDR1 and CDR2, per the germline V gene (reference sequence), are SGHNT and YYREEE. The CDR3 spans 16 residues, from the cysteine through the phenylalanine. The DNA shown is the 48-base CDR3, in frame from base 1. These data belong to a study of blood T cell repertoires in COVID-19 (TCRdb year 2020). Broadly, across the study: Samples from collaborators originated in the United States, Italy and Spain and spanned both the acute and convalescent phases of COVID-19. The material from the prospective study consisted of cDNA or gDNA derived from T cells, B-cell-depleted T cells, or PBMCs. Deeply sampled blood TCRbeta repertoires from subjects exposed to, actively infected with, or recovered from COVID-19 were included in the dataset. A freely available public database, intended as a resource for researchers studying the immune response to SARS-CoV-2, is where the repertoires were released. Samples came from the ongoing ImmuneRACE study (first 160 participants) plus 1,254 subjects from 6 global collaborators. A de-identified subject ID, COVID-19 status, age in years and sex were almost always included in the sample metadata. HLA class I and class II types, where available, came from metadata supplied by the sample provider rather than from assay-based typing.

The immunoSEQ Assay, a bias-controlled multiplex PCR, was used to amplify TCRbeta CDR3 regions from genomic DNA. The original pipeline was this. The number of nucleated cells in each sample was estimated from the amplification of reference gene primers within the assay. To quantify the absolute abundance of each unique TCRbeta CDR3 rearrangement, sequence reads were collapsed and filtered. For each sample, productive Simpson clonality was calculated by taking the square root of Simpson's diversity index across productive rearrangements. TCRdb re-hosts the immuneACCESS table, in-frame sequences only. Its copies lack some clones; in the studies checked, an unresolved V gene accounts for under half of them, and the cause for the rest is not known. The D gene and trimming were derived from the DNA, and the V and J assignments and clone size from that table. Here the sample has some 150,000 clones; 80% to 90% occur a single time. Jointly, the top ten make up over 1.5% of the sample.

Study-wide conclusions, independent of this receptor: The amount of clinical and demographic metadata varied by source and participant and was provided uncurated.

Whole blood was collected in K2EDTA tubes by collaborating institutions according to the institutions' own protocols. For TCRbeta analysis, collaborators shipped samples in one of three forms: frozen whole blood, isolated PBMCs, or DNA extracted from either of those sample types. Sequencing used peripheral blood. The receptor's source is an older woman with acute or convalescent COVID-19. The sequence joins TRBV5-4 to TRBJ2-5, with 8 bases aligning to TRBD2. The CDR3 region has the sequence CASSENLGTSQETQYF. At the DNA level, the sequence is TGTGCCAGCAGCGAGAACCTAGGGACTAGCCAAGAGACCCAGTACTTC.